This paragraph reports one T cell receptor (beta chain). This entry is derived from a study of monozygotic twins with cystic fibrosis. CDR1 and CDR2 (germline): GTSNPN, SVGIG (reference sequence). The J segment lost 8 bases and the V segment lost 2 bases, leaving 2 bases of the junction unmatched. CDR3 length: 12 residues. The method was immunoSEQ multiplex PCR; TCRdb's version includes in-frame clones alone and lacks a portion of them. The sample contains 30,000 to 45,000 clones, around 82% of which appear only once. The sample comprised blood. The clonotype was recovered from a girl aged 2 to 9 with cystic fibrosis. This chain joins TRBV30 and TRBJ1-2; 10 nucleotides align to TRBD1. The CDR3 DNA reads TGTGCCTGGAGTCAGACAGGGGGCGGCTACACCTTC. Residues: CAWSQTGGGYTF. The complete variable domain, with remaining parts taken from reference TRBV30 and TRBJ1-2, reads SQTIHQWPATLVQPVGSPLSLECTVEGTSNPNLYWYRQAAGRGLQLLFYSVGIGQISSEVPQNLSASRPQDRQFILSSKKLLLSDSGFYLCAWSQTGGGYTFGSGTRLTVV.